Sequencing of this T cell receptor beta chain was carried out in a study of blood T cell repertoires in COVID-19. Study details: The analysed material was cDNA or gDNA that came from T cells, B-cell-depleted T cells, or PBMCs.

Germline lookup yields CDR1 LGHDT and CDR2 YNNKEL (reference sequence). V was trimmed by 0 bases and J by 8 bases, leaving 15 bases between them. The CDR3 contains 15 residues. Generated by immunoSEQ multiplex PCR, the TCRdb table keeps only in-frame clones and is missing some. The profile shows some 150,000 clones, roughly 82% of them singletons. This clone was counted a single time. The chain joins TRBV3-1 (or the pseudogene TRBV3-2) to TRBJ2-3, with D possibly matching TRBD2 (6 bases). The source of this sequence is a woman aged 70 to 79 with acute or convalescent COVID-19. Sequencing input: peripheral blood. The CDR3 spells CASSQDSSLGGTQYF. Written as DNA, the CDR3 is TGTGCCAGCAGCCAAGACTCCTCCTTGGGGGGTACGCAGTATTTT.